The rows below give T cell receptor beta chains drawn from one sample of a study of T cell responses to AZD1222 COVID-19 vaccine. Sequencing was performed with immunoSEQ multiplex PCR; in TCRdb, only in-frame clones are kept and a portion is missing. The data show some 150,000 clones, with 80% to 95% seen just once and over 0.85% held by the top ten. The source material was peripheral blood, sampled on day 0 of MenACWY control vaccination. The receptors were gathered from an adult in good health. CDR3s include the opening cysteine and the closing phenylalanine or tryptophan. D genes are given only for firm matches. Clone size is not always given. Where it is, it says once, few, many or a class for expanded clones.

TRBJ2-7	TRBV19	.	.	TGTGCCAGTAGTATAGATCTTACGTACGAGCAGTACTTC	CASSIDLTYEQYF
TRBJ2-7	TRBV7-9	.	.	TGTGCCAGCAGCCACTCCCAGGGGGGGCCCTCCTACGAGCAGTACTTC	CASSHSQGGPSYEQYF
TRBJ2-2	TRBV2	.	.	TGTGCCAGCGGCGGACTCATCAACACCGGGGAGCTGTTTTTT	CASGGLINTGELFF
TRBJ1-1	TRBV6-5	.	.	TGTGCCACCACAGACAGGAACACTGAAGCTTTCTTT	CATTDRNTEAFF
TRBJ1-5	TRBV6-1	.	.	TGTGCCAGCAGTGAAGTCGGGGGATACAATCAGCCCCAGCATTTT	CASSEVGGYNQPQHF
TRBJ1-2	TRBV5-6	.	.	TGTGCCAGCAGCGACTCAGGGCTTGGCTACACCTTC	CASSDSGLGYTF
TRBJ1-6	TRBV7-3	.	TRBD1	TGTGCCAGCAGCCAGGGACAGGGATATAATTCACCCCTCCACTTT	CASSQGQGYNSPLHF
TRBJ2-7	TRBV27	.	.	TGTGCCAGCAGCCTAACCCGGGACTTCTTGTCCTACGAGCAGTACTTC	CASSLTRDFLSYEQYF
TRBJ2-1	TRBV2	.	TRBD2	TGTGCCAGCAGGGTCCTCGTTGATGGAGCGGGGGGCCCGGATGGGCAGTTCTTC	CASRVLVDGAGGPDGQFF
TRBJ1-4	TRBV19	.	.	TGTGCCAGTAGTATACCCCAGGAGTATAATGAAAAACTGTTTTTT	CASSIPQEYNEKLFF
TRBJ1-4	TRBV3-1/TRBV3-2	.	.	TGTGCCAGCAGCCAAGAGTCGGGAGCAACTAATGAAAAACTGTTTTTT	CASSQESGATNEKLFF
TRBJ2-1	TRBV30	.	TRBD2	TGTGCCTGGAGTGTTGCGGGAGTCGGTGAGCAGTTCTTC	CAWSVAGVGEQFF
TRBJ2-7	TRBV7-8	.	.	TGTGCCAGCAGCCAAAATCCGGCAATAGTCGGCGAGCAGTACTTC	CASSQNPAIVGEQYF
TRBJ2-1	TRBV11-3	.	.	TGTGCCAGCAGCCTAAGTAGTGCCTACAATGAGCAGTTCTTC	CASSLSSAYNEQFF
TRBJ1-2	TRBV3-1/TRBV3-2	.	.	TGTGCCAGCAGCCCTTCTTATAGGGAACTCAGATACTATGGCTACACCTTC	CASSPSYRELRYYGYTF
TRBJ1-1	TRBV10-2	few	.	TGCGCCAGCAGTGAGCTGGGGAATGAAGCTTTCTTT	CASSELGNEAFF
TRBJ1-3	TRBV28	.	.	TGTGCCAGCAGTTTATCGTACAAATTGAGCTCTGGAAACACCATATATTTT	CASSLSYKLSSGNTIYF
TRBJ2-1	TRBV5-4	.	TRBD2	TGTGCCAGCAGCTTGGCTGGCGGGGGGTTCGTTGAGCAGTTCTTC	CASSLAGGGFVEQFF
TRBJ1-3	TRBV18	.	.	TGTGCCAGCTCACCAACGTCTGGAAACACCATATATTTT	CASSPTSGNTIYF
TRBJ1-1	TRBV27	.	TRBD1	TGTGCCAGCAGTCGACAGGGTGTCTCCGATGTGAACACTGAAGCTTTCTTT	CASSRQGVSDVNTEAFF
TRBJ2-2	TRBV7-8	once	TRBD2	TGTGCCAGCAGCCTCCCTCAGCGGGAGGTCGACACCGGGGAGCTGTTTTTT	CASSLPQREVDTGELFF
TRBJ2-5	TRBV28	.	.	TGTGCCAGCACTTTGAGAGGGGCCGAGACCCAGTACTTC	CASTLRGAETQYF
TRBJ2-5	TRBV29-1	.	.	TGCAGCGTTGCCCACCTCAGCCTAGGGGAGACCCAGTACTTC	CSVAHLSLGETQYF
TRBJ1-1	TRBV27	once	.	TGTGCCAGCAGTTTAGGGTTGAACACTGAAGCTTTCTTT	CASSLGLNTEAFF
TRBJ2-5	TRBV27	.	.	TGTGCCAGCAGTTTATCACATTTGGGCGCGGAGACCCAGTACTTC	CASSLSHLGAETQYF
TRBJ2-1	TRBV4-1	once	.	TGCGCCAGCAGCCAAGAGGGCCGGAACTCCTACAATGAGCAGTTCTTC	CASSQEGRNSYNEQFF
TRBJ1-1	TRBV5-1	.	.	TGCGCCAGCAGCTTGGCCGCGGGGAACACTGAAGCTTTCTTT	CASSLAAGNTEAFF
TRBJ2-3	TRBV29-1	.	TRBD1	TGCAGCGGATTAGGTAGACAGGGAACAGCAGATACGCAGTATTTT	CSGLGRQGTADTQYF
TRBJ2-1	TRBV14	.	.	TGTGCCAGCAGCTTCAACAGGGAGGGTGAGCAGTTCTTC	CASSFNREGEQFF
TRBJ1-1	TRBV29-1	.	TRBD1	TGCAGCGTGGGGACAGGGGCAATGAACACTGAAGCTTTCTTT	CSVGTGAMNTEAFF
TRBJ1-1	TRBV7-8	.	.	TGTGCCAGCAGCCTAAATCGGAACACTGAAGCTTTCTTT	CASSLNRNTEAFF
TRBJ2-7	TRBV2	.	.	TGTGCCAGCAGTGTGGGACGGTTCTACGAGCAGTACTTC	CASSVGRFYEQYF
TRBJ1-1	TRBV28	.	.	TGTGCCAGCAGCTCTGGAATGAACACTGAAGCTTTCTTT	CASSSGMNTEAFF
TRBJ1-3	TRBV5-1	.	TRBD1	TGCGCCAGCAGCTTGGATCAGGGGGCGGGAAACACCATATATTTT	CASSLDQGAGNTIYF
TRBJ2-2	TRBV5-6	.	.	TGTGCCAGCAGCGAAAAGGGGACACCGAACACCGGGGAGCTGTTTTTT	CASSEKGTPNTGELFF